This T cell receptor beta chain was identified during a study of blood T cell repertoires in COVID-19. Study overall: From T cells, B-cell-depleted T cells, or PBMCs came the material, which was cDNA or gDNA.

Germline V gene data show CDR1 as SGHVS and CDR2 as FQNEAQ. This CDR3 region has 17 residues. Losses at the gene ends were 4 bases for V and 2 bases for J; bases not matched to a gene: 12. TCRdb's table, derived via immunoSEQ multiplex PCR, lists solely in-frame clones and lacks some. The repertoire holds 200,000 to 250,000 clones, with about 87% as singletons. The chain is built from TRBV7-8 and TRBJ2-7; 9 nucleotides agree with TRBD2. The receptor's source is a man aged 45-65 years who had been exposed to COVID-19. Sequenced sample: PBMCs or T cells enriched from blood (not recorded which). The CDR3 loop is CASSSLARAGGPYEQYF. CDR3 coding DNA: TGTGCCAGCAGCTCCCTAGCTAGAGCGGGGGGCCCCTACGAGCAGTACTTC. The full variable domain, its missing parts supplied by reference TRBV7-8 and TRBJ2-7, is GAGVSQSPRYKVAKRGQDVALRCDPISGHVSLFWYQQALGQGPEFLTYFQNEAQLDKSGLPSDRFFAERPEGSVSTLKIQRTQQEDSAVYLCASSSLARAGGPYEQYFGPGTRLTVT.